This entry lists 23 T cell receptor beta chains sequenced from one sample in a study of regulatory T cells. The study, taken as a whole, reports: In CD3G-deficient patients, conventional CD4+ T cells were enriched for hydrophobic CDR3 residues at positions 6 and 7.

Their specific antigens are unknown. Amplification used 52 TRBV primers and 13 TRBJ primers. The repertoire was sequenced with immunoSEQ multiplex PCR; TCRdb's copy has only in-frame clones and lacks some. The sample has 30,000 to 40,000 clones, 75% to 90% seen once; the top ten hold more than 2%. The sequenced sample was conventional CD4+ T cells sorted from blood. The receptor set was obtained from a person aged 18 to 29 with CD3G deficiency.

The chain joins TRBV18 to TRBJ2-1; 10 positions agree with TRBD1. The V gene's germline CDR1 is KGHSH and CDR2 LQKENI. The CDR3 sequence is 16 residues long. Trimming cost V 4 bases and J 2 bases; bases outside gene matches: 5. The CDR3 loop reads CASSLAGTGAYNEQFF. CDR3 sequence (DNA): TGTGCCAGCTCACTAGCCGGGACAGGGGCCTACAATGAGCAGTTCTTC.

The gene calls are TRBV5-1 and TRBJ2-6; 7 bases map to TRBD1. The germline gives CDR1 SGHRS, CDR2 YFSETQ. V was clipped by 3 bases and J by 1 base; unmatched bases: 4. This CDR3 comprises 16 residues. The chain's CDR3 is CASSWTGVSGANVLTF. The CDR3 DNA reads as TGCGCCAGCAGCTGGACAGGCGTATCTGGGGCCAACGTCCTGACTTTC.

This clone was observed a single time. In DNA, the CDR3 is TGCGCCAGCAGCTTGGGTGCTGACGGTGAGCAGTTCTTC. It translates to CASSLGADGEQFF. This chain connects TRBV5-1 to TRBJ2-1; D is unclear. Per the germline V gene, CDR1 is SGHRS and CDR2 is YFSETQ. The CDR3 has 13 residues. The V end was cut by 0 bases, the J end by 9 bases, with 10 bases between.

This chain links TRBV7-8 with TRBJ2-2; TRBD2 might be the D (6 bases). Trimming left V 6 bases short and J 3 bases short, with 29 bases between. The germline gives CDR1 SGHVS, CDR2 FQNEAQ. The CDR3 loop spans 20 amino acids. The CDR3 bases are TGTGCCAGCAGTCCGCACCTCTATCGTCCGGGAGCCAAGGACACCGGGGAGCTGTTTTTT. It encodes CASSPHLYRPGAKDTGELFF.

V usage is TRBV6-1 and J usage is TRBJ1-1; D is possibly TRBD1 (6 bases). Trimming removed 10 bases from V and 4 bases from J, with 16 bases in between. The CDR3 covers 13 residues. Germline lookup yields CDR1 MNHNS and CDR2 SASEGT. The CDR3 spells CAISGAVTTEAFF. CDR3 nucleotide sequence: TGTGCCATTTCAGGGGCCGTGACCACTGAAGCTTTCTTT.

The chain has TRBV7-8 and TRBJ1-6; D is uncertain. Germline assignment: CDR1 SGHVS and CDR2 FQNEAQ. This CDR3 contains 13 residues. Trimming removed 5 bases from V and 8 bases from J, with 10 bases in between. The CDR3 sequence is CASSLVEDSPLHF. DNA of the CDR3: TGTGCCAGCAGCCTGGTTGAGGATTCACCCCTCCACTTT.

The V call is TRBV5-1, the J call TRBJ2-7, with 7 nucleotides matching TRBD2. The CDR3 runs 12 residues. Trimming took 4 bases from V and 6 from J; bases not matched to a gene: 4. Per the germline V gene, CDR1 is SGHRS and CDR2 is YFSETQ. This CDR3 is CASSGERGEQYF. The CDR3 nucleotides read TGCGCCAGCAGCGGGGAGCGGGGCGAGCAGTACTTC.

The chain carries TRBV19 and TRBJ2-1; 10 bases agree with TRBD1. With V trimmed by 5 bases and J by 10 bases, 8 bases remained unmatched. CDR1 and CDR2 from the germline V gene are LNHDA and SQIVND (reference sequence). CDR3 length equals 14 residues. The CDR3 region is CASSGRQGALEQFF. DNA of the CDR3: TGTGCCAGTAGTGGGAGACAGGGGGCCTTGGAGCAGTTCTTC.

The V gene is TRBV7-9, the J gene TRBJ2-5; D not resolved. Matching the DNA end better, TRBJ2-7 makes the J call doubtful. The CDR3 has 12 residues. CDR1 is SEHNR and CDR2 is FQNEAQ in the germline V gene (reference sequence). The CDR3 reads CASSLDWGEQYF. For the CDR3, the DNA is TGTGCCAGCAGCTTAGATTGGGGCGAGCAGTACTTC.

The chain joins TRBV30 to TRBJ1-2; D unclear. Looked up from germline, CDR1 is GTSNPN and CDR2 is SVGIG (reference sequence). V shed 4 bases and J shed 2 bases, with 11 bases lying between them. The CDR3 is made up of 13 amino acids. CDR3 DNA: TGTGCCTGGATCCGAGCCATAAACTATGGCTACACCTTC. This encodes CAWIRAINYGYTF.

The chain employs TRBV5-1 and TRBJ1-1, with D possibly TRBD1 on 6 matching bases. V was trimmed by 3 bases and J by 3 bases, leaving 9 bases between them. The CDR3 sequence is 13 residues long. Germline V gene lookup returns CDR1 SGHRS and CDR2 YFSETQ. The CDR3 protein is CASSSTGYTEAFF. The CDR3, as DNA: TGCGCCAGCAGCTCAACAGGGTACACTGAAGCTTTCTTT.

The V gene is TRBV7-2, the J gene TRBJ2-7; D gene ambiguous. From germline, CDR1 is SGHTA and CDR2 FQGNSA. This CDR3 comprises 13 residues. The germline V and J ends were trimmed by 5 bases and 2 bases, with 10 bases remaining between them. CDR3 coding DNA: TGTGCCAGCAGCCCCGGACGGACCTACGAGCAGTACTTC. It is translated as CASSPGRTYEQYF.

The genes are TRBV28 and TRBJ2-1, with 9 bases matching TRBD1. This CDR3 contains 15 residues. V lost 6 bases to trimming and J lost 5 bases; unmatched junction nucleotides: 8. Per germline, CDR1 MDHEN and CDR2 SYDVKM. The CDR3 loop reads CASRSRDRVDNEQFF. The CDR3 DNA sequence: TGTGCCAGCAGGAGCCGGGACAGGGTTGACAATGAGCAGTTCTTC.

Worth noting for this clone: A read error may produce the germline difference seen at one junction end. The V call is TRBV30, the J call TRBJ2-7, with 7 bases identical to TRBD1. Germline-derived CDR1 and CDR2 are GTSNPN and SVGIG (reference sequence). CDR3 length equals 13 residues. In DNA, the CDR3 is TGTGCCTGGAGTGTACTATACGGACAGGCCATATTCTTC. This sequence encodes CAWSVLYGQAIFF.

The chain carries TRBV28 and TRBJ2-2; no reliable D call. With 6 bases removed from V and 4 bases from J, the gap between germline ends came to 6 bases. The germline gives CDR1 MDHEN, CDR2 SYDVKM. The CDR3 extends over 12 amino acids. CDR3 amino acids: CASRQLTGELFF. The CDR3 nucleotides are TGTGCCAGCAGGCAGCTCACCGGGGAGCTGTTTTTT.

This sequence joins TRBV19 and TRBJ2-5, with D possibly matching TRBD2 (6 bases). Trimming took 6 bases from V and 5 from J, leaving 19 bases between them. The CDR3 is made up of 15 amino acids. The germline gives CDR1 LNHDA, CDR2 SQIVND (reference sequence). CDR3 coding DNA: TGTGCCAGTAGCGCCTCGGGACCGGCGGGGGAGACCCAGTACTTC. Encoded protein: CASSASGPAGETQYF.

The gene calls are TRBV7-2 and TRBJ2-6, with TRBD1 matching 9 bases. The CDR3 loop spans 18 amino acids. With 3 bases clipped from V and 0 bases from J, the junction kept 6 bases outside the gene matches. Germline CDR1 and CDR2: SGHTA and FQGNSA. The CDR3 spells CASSFWGQGHSGANVLTF. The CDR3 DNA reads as TGTGCCAGCAGCTTTTGGGGACAGGGACACTCTGGGGCCAACGTCCTGACTTTC.

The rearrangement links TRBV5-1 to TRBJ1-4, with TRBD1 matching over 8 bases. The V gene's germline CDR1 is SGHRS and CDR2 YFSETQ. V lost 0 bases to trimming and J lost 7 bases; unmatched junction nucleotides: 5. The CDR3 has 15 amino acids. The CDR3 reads CASSLDGTGGEKLFF. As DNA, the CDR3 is TGCGCCAGCAGCTTGGACGGGACAGGAGGTGAAAAACTGTTTTTT.

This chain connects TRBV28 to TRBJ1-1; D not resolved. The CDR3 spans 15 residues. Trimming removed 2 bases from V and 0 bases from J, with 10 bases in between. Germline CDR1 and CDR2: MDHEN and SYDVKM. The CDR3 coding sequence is TGTGCCAGCAGTTTAAGACCGGCCTTGAACACTGAAGCTTTCTTT. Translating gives CASSLRPALNTEAFF.

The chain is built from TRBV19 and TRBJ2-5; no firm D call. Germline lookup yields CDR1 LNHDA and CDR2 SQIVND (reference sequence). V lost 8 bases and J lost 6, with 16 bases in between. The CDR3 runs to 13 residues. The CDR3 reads CASAKGPDQTQYF. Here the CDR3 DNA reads TGTGCCAGTGCGAAGGGCCCGGATCAGACCCAGTACTTC.

The CDR3 DNA follows: TGCGCCAGCAGCTTGGATGCGGGAATGAACACTGAAGCTTTCTTT. Translating gives CASSLDAGMNTEAFF. The chain is built from TRBV5-1 and TRBJ1-1; no clear D. V shed 0 bases and J shed 0 bases, with 9 bases lying between them. From germline, CDR1 is SGHRS and CDR2 YFSETQ. The CDR3 contains 15 residues.

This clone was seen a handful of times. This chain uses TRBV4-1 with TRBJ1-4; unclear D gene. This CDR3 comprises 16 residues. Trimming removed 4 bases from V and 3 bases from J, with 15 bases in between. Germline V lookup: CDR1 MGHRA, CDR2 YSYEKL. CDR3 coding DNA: TGCGCCAGCAGCCTCTCCCCGGCCCGGGCTAATGAAAAACTGTTTTTT. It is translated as CASSLSPARANEKLFF.

The CDR3 DNA follows: TGTGCCAGCAGTTTAAGAGGGCTCGAGCAGTACTTC. Protein product: CASSLRGLEQYF. V usage is TRBV28 and J usage is TRBJ2-7, with D tentatively TRBD2 (5 bases). V was clipped by 2 bases and J by 6 bases, with 8 bases between them. The CDR3 loop spans 12 amino acids. Germline V gene lookup returns CDR1 MDHEN and CDR2 SYDVKM. The full variable domain, with the rest looked up from reference TRBV28 and TRBJ2-7, is DVKVTQSSRYLVKRTGEKVFLECVQDMDHENMFWYRQDPGLGLRLIYFSYDVKMKEKGDIPEGYSVSREKKERFSLILESASTNQTSMYLCASSLRGLEQYFGPGTRLTVT.